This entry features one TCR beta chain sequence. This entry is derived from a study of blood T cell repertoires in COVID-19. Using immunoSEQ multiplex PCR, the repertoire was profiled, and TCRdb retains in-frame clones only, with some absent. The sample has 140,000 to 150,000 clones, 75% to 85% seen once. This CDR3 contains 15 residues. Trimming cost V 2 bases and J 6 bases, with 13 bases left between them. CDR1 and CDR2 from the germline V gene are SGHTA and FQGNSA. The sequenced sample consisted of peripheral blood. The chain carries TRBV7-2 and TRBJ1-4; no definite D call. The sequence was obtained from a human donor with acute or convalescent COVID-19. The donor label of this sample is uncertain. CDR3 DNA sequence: TGTGCCAGCAGCTTAAAAAGTCAGGCATATGAAAAACTGTTTTTT. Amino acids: CASSLKSQAYEKLFF.